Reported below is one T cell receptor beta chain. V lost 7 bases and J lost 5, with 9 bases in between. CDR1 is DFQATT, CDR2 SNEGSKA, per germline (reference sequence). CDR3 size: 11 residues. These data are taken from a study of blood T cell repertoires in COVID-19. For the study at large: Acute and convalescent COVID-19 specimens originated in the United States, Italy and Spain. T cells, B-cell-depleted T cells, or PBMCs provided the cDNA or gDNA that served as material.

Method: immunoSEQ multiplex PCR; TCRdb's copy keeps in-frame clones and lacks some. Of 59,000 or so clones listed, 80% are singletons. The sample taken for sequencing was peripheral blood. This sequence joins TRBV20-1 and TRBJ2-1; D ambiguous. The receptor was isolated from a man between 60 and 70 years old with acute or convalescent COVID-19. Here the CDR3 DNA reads TGCAGTGGGGCCGCACACAATGAGCAGTTCTTC. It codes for CSGAAHNEQFF.